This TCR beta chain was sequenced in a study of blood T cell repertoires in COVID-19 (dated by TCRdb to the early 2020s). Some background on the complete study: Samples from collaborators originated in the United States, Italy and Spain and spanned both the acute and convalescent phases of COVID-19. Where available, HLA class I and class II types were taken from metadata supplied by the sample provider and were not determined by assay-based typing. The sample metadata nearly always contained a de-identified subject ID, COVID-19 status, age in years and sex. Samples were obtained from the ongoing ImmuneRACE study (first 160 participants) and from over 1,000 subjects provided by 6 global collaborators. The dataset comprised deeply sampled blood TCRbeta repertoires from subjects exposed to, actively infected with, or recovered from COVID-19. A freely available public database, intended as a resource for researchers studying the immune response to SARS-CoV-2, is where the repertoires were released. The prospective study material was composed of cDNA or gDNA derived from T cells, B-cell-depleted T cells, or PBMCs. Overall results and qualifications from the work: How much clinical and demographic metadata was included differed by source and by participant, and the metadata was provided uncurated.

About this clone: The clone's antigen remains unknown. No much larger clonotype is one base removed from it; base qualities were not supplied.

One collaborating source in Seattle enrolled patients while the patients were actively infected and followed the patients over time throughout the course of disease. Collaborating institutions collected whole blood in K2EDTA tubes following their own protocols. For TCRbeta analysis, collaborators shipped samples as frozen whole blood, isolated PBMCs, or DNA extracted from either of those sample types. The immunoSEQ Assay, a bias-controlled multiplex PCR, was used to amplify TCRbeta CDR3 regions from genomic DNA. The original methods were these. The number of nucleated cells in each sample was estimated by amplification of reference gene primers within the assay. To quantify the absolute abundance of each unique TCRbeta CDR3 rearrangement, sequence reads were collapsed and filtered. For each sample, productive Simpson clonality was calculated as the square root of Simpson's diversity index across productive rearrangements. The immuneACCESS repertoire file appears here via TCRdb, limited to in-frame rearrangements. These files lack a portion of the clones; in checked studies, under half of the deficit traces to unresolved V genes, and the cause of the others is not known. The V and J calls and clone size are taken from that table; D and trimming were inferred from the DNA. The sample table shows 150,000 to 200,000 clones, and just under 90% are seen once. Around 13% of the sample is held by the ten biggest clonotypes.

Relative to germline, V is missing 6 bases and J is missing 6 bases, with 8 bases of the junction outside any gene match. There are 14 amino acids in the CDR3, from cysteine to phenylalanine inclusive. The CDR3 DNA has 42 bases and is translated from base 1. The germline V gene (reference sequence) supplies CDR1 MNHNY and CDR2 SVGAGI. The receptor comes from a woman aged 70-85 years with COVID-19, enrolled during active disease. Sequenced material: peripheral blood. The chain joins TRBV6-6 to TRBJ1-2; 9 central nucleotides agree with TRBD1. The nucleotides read TGTGCCAGCAGCCTGACGACAGGGGGAAATGGCTACACCTTC. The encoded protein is CASSLTTGGNGYTF.